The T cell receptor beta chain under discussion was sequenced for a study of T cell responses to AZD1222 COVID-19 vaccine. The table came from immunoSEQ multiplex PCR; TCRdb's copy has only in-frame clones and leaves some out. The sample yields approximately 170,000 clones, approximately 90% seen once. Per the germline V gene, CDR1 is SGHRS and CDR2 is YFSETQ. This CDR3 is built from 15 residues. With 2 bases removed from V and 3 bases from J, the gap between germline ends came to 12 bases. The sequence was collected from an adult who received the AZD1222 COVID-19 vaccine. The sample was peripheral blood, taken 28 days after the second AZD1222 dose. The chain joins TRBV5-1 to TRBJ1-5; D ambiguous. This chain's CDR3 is CASSFTGVPNQPQHF. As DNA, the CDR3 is TGCGCCAGCAGCTTCACCGGGGTCCCCAATCAGCCCCAGCATTTT.